The clone carrying this TCR beta chain was detected only a few times. Its antigen is undetermined. Semi-nested PCR with Nested Universal Primer A followed constant-region reverse priming of full-length variable regions. MiXCR, applied by TCRdb to the 5' RACE reads, yields one record per CDR3 protein. The sample has some 37,000 distinct CDR3 sequences, under 20% seen once. General observations from the study: The TCR gene usage of tumor memory CD4+ T cells clustered together with blood and lymph node memory CD4+ cells and with lymph node naive CD4+ cells. Greatest tumor Treg TCR overlap was with tumor naive CD4+ cells.

V was trimmed by 5 bases and J by 6 bases, leaving 7 bases between them. The length of the CDR3 is 11 residues. Germline V CDR1 and CDR2: SGHTA, FQGNSA. The sequence came from a female donor with breast cancer. The rearrangement joins TRBV7-2 to TRBJ1-1, with a possible D match to TRBD1 (5 bases). Sequenced sample: naive CD4+ T cells sorted from a lymph node. The subset denotes: naive CD4+ T cells, CD4+CD45RA+CD25-. The CDR3 region is CASSPGPEAFF. CDR3 bases: TGTGCCAGCAGCCCGGGACCTGAAGCTTTCTTT.